This T cell receptor beta chain originates from a study of shared T cell receptors in the human thymus. Sequencing used immunoSEQ multiplex PCR; TCRdb keeps in-frame clones, though not all of them. This table has 500,000 to 750,000 clones, over 75% appearing once. Trimming removed 6 bases from V and 5 bases from J; junction bases left unmatched: 8. Germline loops: CDR1 LNHDA, CDR2 SQIVND (reference sequence). The CDR3 is made up of 16 amino acids. This clone was seen only once. Another study also made use of these data, one on human thymus T cells. That paper states: Infants, healthy and Finnish, who were having corrective surgery for congenital heart defects served as donors. Thymus was obtained from resections taken during corrective heart surgery. The authors found apparently biased V and J gene usage in thymic and blood repertoires. Related research examined unrelated individuals and reported that their thymic repertoires overlapped highly.

What was sequenced was thymocytes. This receptor was taken from a boy less than two years old with a congenital heart defect. The rearrangement links TRBV19 to TRBJ2-5; 14 bases align to TRBD2. In nucleotides, the CDR3 is TGTGCCAGTAGCTCCGTATGGACTAGCGGGAGGGAGACCCAGTACTTC. This gives the protein CASSSVWTSGRETQYF.